This T cell receptor (delta chain) was observed in a study of γδ T cells in repeated Plasmodium falciparum infection (dated by TCRdb to the early 2020s). Looking at the study overall: In the natural-infection arm, Malian children exposed to intense seasonal malaria transmission were enrolled and compared against age and gender matched Australian children. Samples from controlled-infection subjects were taken at baseline, right before selected infections, and 21 days after each infection. The gammadelta TCR repertoires from Mali were analysed in two ways: cross-sectionally during periods with no transmission, and longitudinally across episodes of acute febrile malaria. Four controlled human malaria infections were administered to five malaria-naive U.S. adults over about 630 days by bites from P. falciparum NF54-infected Anopheles stephensi mosquitoes. Using both natural infection in Mali and controlled human malaria infection, the study looked at the way repeated Plasmodium falciparum infection shapes the human gammadelta T cell repertoire.

For bulk TCR repertoire analysis, Vgamma9/Vdelta2+ and Vdelta2-negative gammadelta T cell populations were isolated by flow sorting from peripheral blood mononuclear cells. Receptors were amplified or captured by multiplex PCR. TCRdb lists the instrument as Illumina MiSeq. From each sorted gammadelta T cell sample, both TCR gamma (TRG) and TCR delta (TRD) chains were sequenced. On the study's bioinformatics: Clonotype tree plots, accumulated frequency of the top 20 clonotypes, diversity index (DI) and D75 metrics were included in the repertoire analyses. Clone calls in TCRdb were regenerated from the public reads with CATT, after which identical DNA sequences shared one row. The V and J calls shown here were made by TCRdb, not taken from the authors' results. This sample comprises about 93,000 delta-chain clones, over 0.75% of them detected only once. The top ten hold around a tenth of the sample.

This clone appeared a few times. Its target antigen remains unknown. TCRdb's protein, taken from a much larger clone, differs from this DNA's translation at residue 11, likely owing to a read error; the protein displayed comes from the DNA. CDR1 is given as TSWWSYY and CDR2 as QGS, both from the germline V gene. From its cysteine to its phenylalanine, the CDR3 spans 19 amino acids. The sequence is cut down to CDR3 DNA, 57 bases in frame from base 1. The junction carries 22 bases between V and J, which are trimmed by 2 bases and 0 bases respectively. Broad study findings and their caveats: Waves of new clonotype selection in Vdelta2-negative, largely Vdelta1+, gammadelta TCR repertoires appeared to be driven by repeated controlled infections. Generalizability was limited because the Malian cohort was drawn from a small rural village of predominantly one ethnic group. The controlled-infection cohort was small, limiting analysis of inter-individual variability in gammadelta T cell responses. Compared with Australian children, Malian children appeared to have Vdelta2-negative gammadelta TCR repertoires that were more clonally expanded, less diverse and less shared. Vgamma9/Vdelta2+ TCR repertoires showed a highly stable polyclonal repertoire over time and infection, with many inter-individual overlapping TCRgamma sequences.

In this chain, TRDV1 is recombined with TRDJ1; a weak D assignment points to TRDD3 (5 bases agree). The J gene was missing in TCRdb and was found by matching the end of the DNA to germline. Sequenced: gamma-delta T cells from blood. The clonotype was recovered from a pool of human donors (malaria-infected and uninfected, not separated). At the DNA level, the sequence is TGTGCTCTTGGGGAAGGGATTTCAAACGCGCCGGGGGACACCGATAAACTCATCTTT. Its translation reads: CALGEGISNAPGDTDKLIF.